These 30 T cell receptor beta chains came from one sample sequenced in a study of blood T cell repertoires in COVID-19. Produced via immunoSEQ multiplex PCR; TCRdb's table is partial and in-frame only. In the table there are about 210,000 clones, approximately 89% of which are singletons. Material: peripheral blood. The receptors were gathered from a woman aged 40 to 55 with acute or convalescent COVID-19.

The rearrangement links TRBV15 to TRBJ1-2, with D tentatively TRBD1 (6 bases). Germline CDR1 reads LNHNV; CDR2 reads YYDKDF (reference sequence). V lost 0 bases, J lost 4 bases, and 12 bases lay in between. The length of the CDR3 is 15 residues. CDR3 sequence reads: CATSRDIQGFYGYTF. In DNA, the CDR3 is TGTGCCACCAGCAGAGATATACAGGGATTCTATGGCTACACCTTC.

The chain carries TRBV13 and TRBJ2-2; no clear D. The V end was cut by 0 bases, the J end by 0 bases, with 8 bases between. Germline-derived CDR1 and CDR2 are PRHDT and FYEKMQ (reference sequence). CDR3 size: 16 residues. CDR3 residues: CASSLGAAANTGELFF. CDR3 sequence (DNA): TGTGCCAGCAGCTTAGGGGCTGCCGCGAACACCGGGGAGCTGTTTTTT.

The J gene is TRBJ1-1, the V gene TRBV2; D may be TRBD1 (6 bases). Trimming took off 3 bases at V and 7 bases at J, with 12 bases between the two ends. The CDR3 extends over 13 amino acids. Germline values: CDR1 SNHLY, CDR2 FYNNEI. For the CDR3, the DNA is TGTGCCAGCAGTGACTGGGGAGGGGGTGAAGCTTTCTTT. Residues: CASSDWGGGEAFF.

This clone was seen more than once but under ten times. The chain has TRBV6-6 and TRBJ2-7, with TRBD1 matching over 8 bases. The length of the CDR3 is 13 residues. The junction had 4 bases not matched to a gene; V was cut back by 6 bases and J by 3 bases. Germline V gives CDR1 MNHNY, CDR2 SVGAGI (reference sequence). CDR3 DNA: TGTGCCAGCAGGGGCGGACAGGGCTACGAGCAGTACGTC. Residues: CASRGGQGYEQYV.

This clone was observed a single time. CDR3 region: CASSIDSGQGLAGGIYEQYV. The CDR3 nucleotides are TGTGCCAGTAGTATAGATTCGGGACAGGGACTAGCGGGGGGCATCTACGAGCAGTACGTC. The chain uses TRBV19 and TRBJ2-7; 15 positions match TRBD2. The CDR3 loop spans 20 amino acids. Trimming removed 0 bases from V and 3 bases from J; junction bases left unmatched: 12. Germline V lookup: CDR1 LNHDA, CDR2 SQIVND (reference sequence).

The chain uses TRBV2 and TRBJ2-5, with 10 bases aligning to TRBD2. V dropped 4 bases and J dropped 6; count of bases not matched to a gene: 11. The CDR3 covers 16 residues. Looked up from germline, CDR1 is SNHLY and CDR2 is FYNNEI. CDR3 region: CASSGGAGGPGKTQYF. CDR3 sequence (DNA): TGTGCCAGCAGTGGAGGAGCGGGGGGGCCGGGGAAGACCCAGTACTTC.

The rearrangement uses TRBV14 and TRBJ1-2; the D is unclear. The CDR3 loop spans 13 amino acids. Trimming took 0 bases from V and 8 from J, leaving 10 bases between them. Germline values: CDR1 SGHDN, CDR2 FVKESK. The chain's CDR3 is CASSQETWRGYTF. The CDR3 DNA follows: TGTGCCAGCAGCCAAGAGACATGGCGAGGCTACACCTTC.

The rearrangement uses TRBV5-1 and TRBJ2-3; 7 nucleotides align to TRBD1. The CDR3 totals 16 residues. CDR1 is SGHRS and CDR2 is YFSETQ in the germline V gene. V lost 6 bases and J lost 7; bases outside the gene matches: 17. The CDR3 here is CASTVATGDSRNTQYF. In nucleotides, the CDR3 is TGCGCCAGCACAGTTGCAACAGGGGATAGTAGGAATACGCAGTATTTT.

This sequence joins TRBV7-8 and TRBJ1-1; 9 bases align to TRBD1. This CDR3 contains 15 residues. V shed 6 bases and J 0 bases; nucleotides not matched to a gene: 5. Looked up from germline, CDR1 is SGHVS and CDR2 is FQNEAQ. The CDR3 protein is CASRLGTGMNTEAFF. CDR3 nucleotides: TGTGCCAGCAGACTAGGGACAGGGATGAACACTGAAGCTTTCTTT. Using reference TRBV7-8 and TRBJ1-1 for the parts outside the CDR3, the full variable domain is GAGVSQSPRYKVAKRGQDVALRCDPISGHVSLFWYQQALGQGPEFLTYFQNEAQLDKSGLPSDRFFAERPEGSVSTLKIQRTQQEDSAVYLCASRLGTGMNTEAFFGQGTRLTVV.

V is TRBV2 and J is TRBJ2-1; 8 nucleotides line up with TRBD2. Germline V CDR1 and CDR2: SNHLY, FYNNEI. Trimming removed 5 bases from V and 5 bases from J; junction bases left unmatched: 8. This CDR3 comprises 15 residues. The CDR3, as DNA: TGTGCCAGCAGTAAGACGGGGGGGCTTAACAATGAGCAGTTCTTC. This sequence encodes CASSKTGGLNNEQFF.

The chain carries TRBV18 and TRBJ1-1; D is undetermined. Looked up from germline, CDR1 is KGHSH and CDR2 is LQKENI. The CDR3 is made up of 13 amino acids. The V end lost 2 bases, the J end lost 1 base, and 5 bases lay between the germline ends. This CDR3 reads CASSPLQNTEAFF. CDR3 nucleotide sequence: TGTGCCAGCTCACCATTACAGAACACTGAAGCTTTCTTT.

The V gene is TRBV6-5, the J gene TRBJ1-2, with TRBD1 identical over 11 bases. The CDR3 covers 15 residues. CDR1 and CDR2 (germline): MNHEY, SVGAGI. V lost 5 bases and J lost 3; bases outside the gene matches: 5. CDR3: CASSHRTGGHYGYTF. The DNA for the CDR3 is TGTGCCAGCAGTCACAGGACAGGGGGCCACTATGGCTACACCTTC.

The CDR3 DNA follows: TGTGCCAGCAGTGGGGGACTAGGTACAACAGATACGCAGTATTTT. It is translated as CASSGGLGTTDTQYF. V is TRBV2 and J is TRBJ2-3, with 8 positions matching TRBD2. CDR3 length: 15 amino acids. With 4 bases clipped from V and 3 bases from J, the junction kept 6 bases outside the gene matches. Germline assignment: CDR1 SNHLY and CDR2 FYNNEI.

This sequence joins TRBV11-2 and TRBJ2-5, with D tentatively TRBD2 (6 bases). V lost 5 bases to trimming and J lost 2 bases, with 15 bases between them. The germline CDR1 and CDR2 sequences are SGHAT and FQNNGV. The CDR3 has 15 residues. The CDR3, as DNA: TGTGCCAGCAGCACCCGACTAGTCTTGCAAGAGACCCAGTACTTC. It yields the protein CASSTRLVLQETQYF.

V usage is TRBV19 and J usage is TRBJ2-5, with 8 bases identical to TRBD2. With 7 bases clipped from V and 7 bases from J, the junction kept 17 bases outside the gene matches. The CDR3 sequence is 16 residues long. In germline, CDR1 is LNHDA, CDR2 SQIVND (reference sequence). The CDR3 here is CASTSRAGGLAGTQYF. The CDR3 DNA follows: TGTGCCAGTACCTCCAGGGCCGGGGGGCTAGCGGGGACCCAGTACTTC.

The gene calls are TRBV7-3 and TRBJ1-1, with D unclear. The CDR3 totals 14 residues. Trimming took off 5 bases at V and 1 base at J, with 11 bases between the two ends. Per germline, CDR1 SGHTA and CDR2 FQGTGA. This CDR3 reads CASSRLGRNTEAFF. As DNA, the CDR3 is TGTGCCAGCAGCCGACTTGGGAGGAACACTGAAGCTTTCTTT.

The V gene is TRBV27, the J gene TRBJ2-3; 12 bases line up with TRBD2. V shed 4 bases, J shed 11 bases, and the junction held 10 bases outside the gene matches. The CDR3 loop spans 15 amino acids. Per the germline V gene, CDR1 is MNHEY and CDR2 is SMNVEV (reference sequence). CDR3 DNA sequence: TGTGCCAGCAGTTCACTAGCGGGGGGTGTCTGGGAGCAGTATTTT. It is translated as CASSSLAGGVWEQYF.

V and J are TRBV18 and TRBJ2-1, with TRBD1 identical over 8 bases. This CDR3 spans 17 amino acids. CDR1 is KGHSH, CDR2 LQKENI, per germline. V dropped 5 bases and J dropped 5; count of bases not matched to a gene: 14. CDR3 DNA: TGTGCCAGCTCAGCCCCGCTCGGACAGGGTATCCACAATGAGCAGTTCTTC. It yields the protein CASSAPLGQGIHNEQFF. The full variable domain, in which reference TRBV18 and TRBJ2-1 provide the parts outside the CDR3, is NAGVMQNPRHLVRRRGQEARLRCSPMKGHSHVYWYRQLPEEGLKFMVYLQKENIIDESGMPKERFSAEFPKEGPSILRIQQVVRGDSAAYFCASSAPLGQGIHNEQFFGPGTRLTVL.

V and J are TRBV5-5 and TRBJ1-2, with D uncertain. The CDR3 is 13 residues long. Germline V gives CDR1 SGHKS, CDR2 YYEKEE (reference sequence). V was cut by 0 bases and J by 8 bases, with 11 bases left in between. The CDR3 reads CASSLVRVKGYTF. The CDR3, as DNA: TGTGCCAGCAGCTTGGTACGGGTTAAGGGCTACACCTTC.

The V gene is TRBV10-3, the J gene TRBJ2-1; 15 bases fit TRBD2. The germline CDR1 and CDR2 sequences are ENHRY and SYGVKD. CDR3 length: 20 amino acids. V dropped 1 base and J dropped 5; count of bases not matched to a gene: 12. The CDR3 loop is CAISEFIARTSGGANNEQFF. Here the CDR3 DNA reads TGTGCCATCAGTGAGTTTATTGCCCGGACTAGCGGGGGGGCTAACAATGAGCAGTTCTTC.

The gene calls are TRBV28 and TRBJ1-2; D unclear. In germline, CDR1 is MDHEN, CDR2 SYDVKM. This CDR3 spans 14 amino acids. V was pared by 5 bases and J by 8 bases, with 18 bases between. The CDR3 sequence is CASSGDILPLGYTF. CDR3 in DNA: TGTGCCAGCAGTGGCGACATCTTACCTCTAGGCTACACCTTC.

This chain joins TRBV2 and TRBJ1-5; D might be TRBD1 (6 bases). V was shortened by 7 bases and J by 6 bases, with 19 bases between the two germline ends. The CDR3 loop spans 15 amino acids. Germline V lookup: CDR1 SNHLY, CDR2 FYNNEI. CDR3 nucleotides: TGTGCCAGCAAAGTCTCTGGGGGCTCGGGTCAGCCCCAGCATTTT. It is translated as CASKVSGGSGQPQHF.

The V gene is TRBV2, the J gene TRBJ2-3; 16 bases line up with TRBD2. Trimming at V came to 9 bases and at J to 4 bases, leaving 19 bases not matched to a gene. From germline, CDR1 is SNHLY and CDR2 FYNNEI. The CDR3 has 20 amino acids. Here the CDR3 reads CASNPSGTSGGAYIADTQYF. The CDR3, as DNA: TGTGCCAGTAACCCCTCCGGGACTAGCGGGGGGGCCTATATCGCAGATACGCAGTATTTT.

V and J are TRBV21-1 and TRBJ1-6; TRBD1, the table's D call, lacks a check against the DNA. TRBV21-1 is designated a pseudogene. The CDR3 extends over 16 amino acids. For the CDR3, the DNA is TGTGCCAGCAGCAAAGCCGGCAGGGGAAATAATTCACCCCTCCACTTT. It translates to CASSKAGRGNNSPLHF.

This chain connects TRBV13 to TRBJ1-1; the match to TRBD1 covers 9 bases. Germline loops: CDR1 PRHDT, CDR2 FYEKMQ (reference sequence). The CDR3 loop spans 18 amino acids. The junction had 15 bases not matched to a gene; V was cut back by 4 bases and J by 3 bases. The CDR3 loop is CASSYIPGQGLGDTEAFF. The CDR3 DNA sequence: TGTGCCAGCAGCTACATACCGGGACAGGGACTCGGGGACACTGAAGCTTTCTTT. The full variable domain, with the rest looked up from reference TRBV13 and TRBJ1-1, is AAGVIQSPRHLIKEKRETATLKCYPIPRHDTVYWYQQGPGQDPQFLISFYEKMQSDKGSIPDRFSAQQFSDYHSELNMSSLELGDSALYFCASSYIPGQGLGDTEAFFGQGTRLTVV.

This CDR3 reads CARIQYVAGGADTQYF. In DNA form, the CDR3 reads TGCGCCAGGATACAATATGTAGCGGGGGGGGCAGATACGCAGTATTTT. J is TRBJ2-3 and V is TRBV5-1; 11 positions match TRBD2. The CDR3 length is 16 residues. Losses at the gene ends were 8 bases for V and 4 bases for J; bases not matched to a gene: 12. Germline V CDR1 and CDR2: SGHRS, YFSETQ.

The chain carries TRBV24-1 and TRBJ2-2; 8 bases are shared with TRBD1. With V trimmed by 11 bases and J by 1 base, 2 bases remained unmatched. The CDR3 runs 13 residues. Germline loops: CDR1 KGHDR, CDR2 SFDVKD. CDR3 sequence: CAIGQGNTGELFF. For the CDR3, the DNA is TGTGCCATTGGACAGGGGAACACCGGGGAGCTGTTTTTT.

This rearrangement joins TRBV7-9 to TRBJ2-3, with D possibly being TRBD1 (6 bases). Germline CDR1 SEHNR, CDR2 FQNEAQ (reference sequence). Between the trimmed V and J ends, which lost 5 bases and 2 bases, there was a span of 14 bases. The CDR3 is made up of 15 amino acids. The CDR3 region has the DNA TGTGCCAGCAGCCTCCAGGACAGCTACACAGATACGCAGTATTTT. Its protein is CASSLQDSYTDTQYF.

V and J are TRBV5-6 and TRBJ1-2; no reliable D call. With 1 base removed from V and 1 base from J, the gap between germline ends came to 5 bases. The CDR3 sequence is 13 residues long. CDR1 and CDR2 from the germline V gene are SGHDT and YYEEEE. The CDR3 DNA reads TGTGCCAGCAGCTTGTCCCGTAACTATGGCTACACCTTC. Translated, it gives CASSLSRNYGYTF. Full variable domain (missing parts from reference TRBV5-6 and TRBJ1-2): DAGVTQSPTHLIKTRGQQVTLRCSPKSGHDTVSWYQQALGQGPQFIFQYYEEEERQRGNFPDRFSGHQFPNYSSELNVNALLLGDSALYLCASSLSRNYGYTFGSGTRLTVV.

V and J are TRBV27 and TRBJ1-2, with TRBD1 matching over 8 bases. CDR3 length equals 16 residues. Germline CDR1 and CDR2: MNHEY and SMNVEV (reference sequence). Unmatched junction bases numbered 11, after V lost 0 bases and J lost 8 bases. DNA of the CDR3: TGTGCCAGCAGTTTATCATCCGGACAGGGAATAGGAGGCTACACCTTC. This sequence encodes CASSLSSGQGIGGYTF.